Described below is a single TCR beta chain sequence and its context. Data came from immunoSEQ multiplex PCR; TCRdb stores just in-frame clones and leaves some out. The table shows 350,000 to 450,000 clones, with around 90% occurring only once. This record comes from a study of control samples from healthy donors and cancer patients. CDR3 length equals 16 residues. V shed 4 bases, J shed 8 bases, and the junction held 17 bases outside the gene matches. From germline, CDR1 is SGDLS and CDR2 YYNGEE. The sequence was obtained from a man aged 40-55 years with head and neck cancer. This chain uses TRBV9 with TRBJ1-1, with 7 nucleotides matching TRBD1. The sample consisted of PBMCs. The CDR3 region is CASSTQGGGEPPEAFF. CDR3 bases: TGTGCCAGCAGCACCCAGGGGGGTGGCGAACCCCCGGAAGCTTTCTTT.